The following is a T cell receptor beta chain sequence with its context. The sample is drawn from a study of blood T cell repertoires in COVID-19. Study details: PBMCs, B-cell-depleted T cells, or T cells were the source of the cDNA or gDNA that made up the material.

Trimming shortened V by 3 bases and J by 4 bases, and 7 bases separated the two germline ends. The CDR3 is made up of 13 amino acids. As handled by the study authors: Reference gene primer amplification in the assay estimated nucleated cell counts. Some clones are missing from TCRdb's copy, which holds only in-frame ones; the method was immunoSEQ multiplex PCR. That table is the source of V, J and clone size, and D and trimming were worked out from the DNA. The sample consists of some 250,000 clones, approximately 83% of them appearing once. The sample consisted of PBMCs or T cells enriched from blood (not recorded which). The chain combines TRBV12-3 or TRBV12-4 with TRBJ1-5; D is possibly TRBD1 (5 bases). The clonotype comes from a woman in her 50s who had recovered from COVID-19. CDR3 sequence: CASSLDKNQPQHF. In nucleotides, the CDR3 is TGTGCCAGCAGTTTGGACAAGAATCAGCCCCAGCATTTT.